One sample yielded the 11 T cell receptor beta chains listed below, sequenced in a study of cytomegalovirus exposure and HLA in healthy donors. The PCR contained 60 Vbeta and 13 Jbeta primers. Profiling relied on immunoSEQ multiplex PCR, and the TCRdb table lists in-frame clones only, not all of them. The table has around 150,000 clones, 77% seen once; the top ten hold less than 2.5%. The specimen sequenced was PBMCs. The receptor set was obtained from a man between 45 and 60 years old in good health and CMV-seropositive.

A few counts support this clone. The chain links TRBV5-1 to TRBJ2-1; D perhaps matches TRBD2 (6 bases). Per the germline V gene, CDR1 is SGHRS and CDR2 is YFSETQ. Trimming cost V 9 bases and J 0 bases, with 10 bases left between them. The CDR3 spans 13 residues. The CDR3 DNA sequence: TGCGCCACTCGGGACTCCTCCTACAATGAGCAGTTCTTC. It specifies CATRDSSYNEQFF.

The CDR3 region has the DNA TGTGCCAGCAAGGGCGGGGGGGCCCCGCCTAGCACAGATACGCAGTATTTT. Protein product: CASKGGGAPPSTDTQYF. This chain joins TRBV9 and TRBJ2-3; 9 bases fit TRBD2. Losses at the gene ends were 6 bases for V and 0 bases for J; bases not matched to a gene: 11. The CDR3 has 17 amino acids. The V gene's germline CDR1 is SGDLS and CDR2 YYNGEE.

In the case of this clone: This sample includes further DNA sequences coding for the same CDR3. The genes are TRBV5-1 and TRBJ2-5, with TRBD1 as a possible D gene (5 bases). The V end was cut by 0 bases, the J end by 3 bases, with 9 bases between. The CDR3 is 14 residues long. Germline V CDR1 and CDR2: SGHRS, YFSETQ. The CDR3 nucleotides read TGCGCCAGCAGCTTGGGGCCCAGGGAAGAGACCCAGTACTTC. Translated: CASSLGPREETQYF.

The rearrangement uses TRBV7-6 and TRBJ2-1; 11 bases align to TRBD2. The junction had 8 bases not matched to a gene; V was cut back by 3 bases and J by 4 bases. Germline CDR1 is SGHVS and CDR2 is FNYEAQ. The length of the CDR3 is 17 residues. The DNA for the CDR3 is TGTGCCAGCAGCTTCTTGATGGCTAGCGGGGGGTACAATGAGCAGTTCTTC. This codes for CASSFLMASGGYNEQFF.

The rearrangement links TRBV4-1 to TRBJ1-2, with D maybe TRBD1 (5 bases). The CDR3 loop spans 15 amino acids. The germline gives CDR1 MGHRA, CDR2 YSYEKL. V was cut by 0 bases and J by 8 bases, with 16 bases left in between. CDR3 bases: TGCGCCAGCAGCCAAGAGTGGAATGGGGCATGGGGCTACACCTTC. Its protein product is CASSQEWNGAWGYTF.

V gene TRBV6-5 combines with J gene TRBJ2-7; 7 bases align to TRBD2. The CDR3 loop spans 14 amino acids. The germline V gene has CDR1 MNHEY and CDR2 SVGAGI. Trimming cost V 8 bases and J 4 bases; bases outside gene matches: 11. CDR3 in amino acids: CASSTSGASYEQYF. The CDR3, as DNA: TGTGCCAGCTCGACAAGCGGGGCCTCGTACGAGCAGTACTTC.

The chain employs TRBV7-6 and TRBJ1-2; D is unresolved. The CDR3 extends over 14 amino acids. V was pared by 5 bases and J by 4 bases, with 14 bases between. Germline CDR1 SGHVS, CDR2 FNYEAQ. The CDR3 region has the DNA TGTGCCAGCAGCCCTTTCCCAAGTAGCTATGGCTACACCTTC. Protein product: CASSPFPSSYGYTF. Filled out from reference TRBV7-6 and TRBJ1-2, the complete variable domain reads GAGVSQSPRYKVTKRGQDVALRCDPISGHVSLYWYRQALGQGPEFLTYFNYEAQQDKSGLPNDRFSAERPEGSISTLTIQRTEQRDSAMYRCASSPFPSSYGYTFGSGTRLTVV.

This chain links TRBV27 with TRBJ2-3; 8 bases fit TRBD1. The CDR3 spans 17 residues. Germline V gives CDR1 MNHEY, CDR2 SMNVEV (reference sequence). The ends lost 3 bases at V and 1 base at J; junction bases unmatched: 9. CDR3 nucleotides: TGTGCCAGCAGTTTTGGTGGACAGGGACCGGGCACAGATACGCAGTATTTT. It specifies CASSFGGQGPGTDTQYF.

J is TRBJ1-3 and V is TRBV5-1, with D unresolved. This CDR3 contains 17 residues. V shed 0 bases and J shed 1 base, with 14 bases lying between them. CDR1 SGHRS and CDR2 YFSETQ come from the germline V gene. The CDR3 coding sequence is TGCGCCAGCAGCTTGGAGAGGGTAGGAGTTTCTGGAAACACCATATATTTT. Protein product: CASSLERVGVSGNTIYF.

This clone is a singleton in its sample. The V gene is TRBV5-1, the J gene TRBJ1-6; D is possibly TRBD1 (5 bases). V lost 2 bases and J lost 9, with 12 bases in between. There are 14 residues in the CDR3. Germline loops: CDR1 SGHRS, CDR2 YFSETQ. The CDR3 region has the DNA TGCGCCAGCAGCTTCGACAGTCTCCCTTCACCCCTCCACTTT. The encoded protein is CASSFDSLPSPLHF. Variable domain in full (rest from reference TRBV5-1 and TRBJ1-6): KAGVTQTPRYLIKTRGQQVTLSCSPISGHRSVSWYQQTPGQGLQFLFEYFSETQRNKGNFPGRFSGRQFSNSRSEMNVSTLELGDSALYLCASSFDSLPSPLHFGNGTRLTVT.

The rearrangement joins TRBV5-1 to TRBJ2-7, with D maybe TRBD1 (6 bases). Trimming removed 0 bases at V and 2 bases at J, with 12 bases between. Germline V gene lookup returns CDR1 SGHRS and CDR2 YFSETQ. The length of the CDR3 is 15 residues. This CDR3 is CASSLEPGDTYEQYF. In nucleotides, the CDR3 is TGCGCCAGCAGCTTGGAACCAGGGGATACCTACGAGCAGTACTTC.